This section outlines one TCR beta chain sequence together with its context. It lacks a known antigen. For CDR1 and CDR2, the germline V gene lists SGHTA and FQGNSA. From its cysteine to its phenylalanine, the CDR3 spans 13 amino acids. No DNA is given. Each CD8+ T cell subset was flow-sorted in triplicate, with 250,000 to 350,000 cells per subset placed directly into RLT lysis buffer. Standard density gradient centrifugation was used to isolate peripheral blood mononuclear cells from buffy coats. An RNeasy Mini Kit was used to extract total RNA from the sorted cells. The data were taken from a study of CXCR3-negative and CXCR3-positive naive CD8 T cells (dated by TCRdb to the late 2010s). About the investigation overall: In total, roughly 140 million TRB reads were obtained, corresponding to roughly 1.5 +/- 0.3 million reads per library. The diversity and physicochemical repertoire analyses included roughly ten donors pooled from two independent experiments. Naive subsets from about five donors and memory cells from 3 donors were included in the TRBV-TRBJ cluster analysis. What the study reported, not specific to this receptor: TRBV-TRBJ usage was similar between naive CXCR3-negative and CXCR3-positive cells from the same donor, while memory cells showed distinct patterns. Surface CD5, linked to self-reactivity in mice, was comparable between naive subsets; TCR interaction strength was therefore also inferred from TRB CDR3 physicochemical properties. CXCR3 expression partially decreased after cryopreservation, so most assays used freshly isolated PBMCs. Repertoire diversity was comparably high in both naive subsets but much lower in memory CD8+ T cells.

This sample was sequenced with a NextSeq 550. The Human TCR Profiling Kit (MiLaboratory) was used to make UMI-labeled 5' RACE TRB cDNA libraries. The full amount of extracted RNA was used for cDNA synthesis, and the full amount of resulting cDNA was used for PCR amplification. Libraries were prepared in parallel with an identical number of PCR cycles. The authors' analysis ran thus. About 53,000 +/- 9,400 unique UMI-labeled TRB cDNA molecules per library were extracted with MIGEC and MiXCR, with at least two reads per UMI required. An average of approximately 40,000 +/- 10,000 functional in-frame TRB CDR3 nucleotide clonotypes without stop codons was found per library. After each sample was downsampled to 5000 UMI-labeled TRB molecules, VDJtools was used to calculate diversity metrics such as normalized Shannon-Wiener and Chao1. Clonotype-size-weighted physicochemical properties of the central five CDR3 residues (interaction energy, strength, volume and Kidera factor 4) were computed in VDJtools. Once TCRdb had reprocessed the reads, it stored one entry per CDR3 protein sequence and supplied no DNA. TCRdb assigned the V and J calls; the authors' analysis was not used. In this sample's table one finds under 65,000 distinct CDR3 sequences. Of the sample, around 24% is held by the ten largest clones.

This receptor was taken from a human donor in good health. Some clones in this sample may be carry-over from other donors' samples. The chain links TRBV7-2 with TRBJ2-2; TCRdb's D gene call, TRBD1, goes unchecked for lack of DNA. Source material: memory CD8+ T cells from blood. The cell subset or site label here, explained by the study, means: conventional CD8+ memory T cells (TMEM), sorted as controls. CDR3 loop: CASSLTGTGELFF.